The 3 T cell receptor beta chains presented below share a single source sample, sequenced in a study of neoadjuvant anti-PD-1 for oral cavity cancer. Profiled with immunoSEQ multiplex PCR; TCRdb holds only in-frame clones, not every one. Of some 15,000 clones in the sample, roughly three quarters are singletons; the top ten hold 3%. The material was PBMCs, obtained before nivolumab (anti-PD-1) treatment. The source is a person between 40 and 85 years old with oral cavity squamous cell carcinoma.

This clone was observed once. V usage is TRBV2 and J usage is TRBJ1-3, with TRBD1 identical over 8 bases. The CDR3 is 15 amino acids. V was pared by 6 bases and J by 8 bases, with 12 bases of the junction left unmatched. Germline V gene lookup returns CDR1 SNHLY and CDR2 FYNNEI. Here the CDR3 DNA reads TGTGCCAGCAGCAGGGGGCCCGCTAGTCGGGACACCATATATTTT. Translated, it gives CASSRGPASRDTIYF.

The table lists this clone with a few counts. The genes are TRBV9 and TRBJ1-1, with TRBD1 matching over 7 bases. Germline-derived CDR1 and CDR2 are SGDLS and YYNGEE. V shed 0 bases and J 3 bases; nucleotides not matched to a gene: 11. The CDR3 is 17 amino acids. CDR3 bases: TGTGCCAGCAGCGTAGTCCCCCCCGGGACAGCACACACTGAAGCTTTCTTT. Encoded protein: CASSVVPPGTAHTEAFF. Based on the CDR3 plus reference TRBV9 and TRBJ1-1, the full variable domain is DSGVTQTPKHLITATGQRVTLRCSPRSGDLSVYWYQQSLDQGLQFLIQYYNGEERAKGNILERFSAQQFPDLHSELNLSSLELGDSALYFCASSVVPPGTAHTEAFFGQGTRLTVV.

The CDR3 coding sequence is TGTGCCTGGAGTAGGTGGGGCACTGGAAACACCATATATTTT. Translation: CAWSRWGTGNTIYF. The chain is built from TRBV30 and TRBJ1-3, with D perhaps TRBD1 (5 bases). Trimming removed 2 bases at V and 2 bases at J, with 10 bases between. This CDR3 has 14 amino acids. CDR1 and CDR2 (germline): GTSNPN, SVGIG (reference sequence).